This T cell receptor (beta chain) was profiled in a study of neoadjuvant anti-PD-1 for oral cavity cancer. Assay used: immunoSEQ multiplex PCR; TCRdb lists only in-frame clones, some missing. This sample has more than 15,000 clones, with about 70% found just once. Germline loops: CDR1 SEHNR, CDR2 FQNEAQ (reference sequence). The V end was cut by 3 bases, the J end by 1 base, with 13 bases between. This CDR3 contains 16 residues. V gene TRBV7-9 combines with J gene TRBJ2-1; D may be TRBD1 (7 bases). The material sequenced was PBMCs, taken before nivolumab (anti-PD-1) treatment. The clonotype originates from a person between 35 and 79 years old with oral cavity squamous cell carcinoma. The CDR3 sequence is CASSFGQAGSYNEQFF. The CDR3 DNA reads as TGTGCCAGCAGCTTTGGACAGGCGGGATCCTACAATGAGCAGTTCTTC. The variable domain in full, completed from reference TRBV7-9 and TRBJ2-1, reads DTGVSQNPRHKITKRGQNVTFRCDPISEHNRLYWYRQTLGQGPEFLTYFQNEAQLEKSRLLSDRFSAERPKGSFSTLEIQRTEQGDSAMYLCASSFGQAGSYNEQFFGPGTRLTVL.